This T cell receptor beta chain was obtained from a study of CD8+CD57+ T cells in acquired aplastic anemia. Investigators profiled TCR beta VDJ and CDR3 from genomic DNA template. Using its own MiXCR run on the reads, TCRdb lists one record per CDR3 protein. The table shows fewer than 80,000 distinct CDR3 sequences, with under 80% occurring only once. As for this clonotype: No antigen is known for it.

Selection for sequencing was limited to patients who had shown CD8+CD57+ cell expansion by flow cytometry. Points from the study as a whole: CD8+ Simpson's diversity showed no significant patient-control difference.

The TCR sequence derives from a human donor with aplastic anemia. Material for sequencing was sorted CD4+, CD8+, or CD8+CD57+ T cells (not recorded which) from PBMCs.

The DNA of the CDR3 is TGTGCCAGCAGCGTAGGGGCATGGGGCACAGTTAATTCACCCCTCCACTTT. It translates to CASSVGAWGTVNSPLHF. The rearrangement links TRBV9 to TRBJ1-6; a possible D gene is TRBD1 (5 bases). Trimming pared 0 bases from V and 6 bases from J, leaving 16 bases between. This CDR3 has 17 residues. The germline V gene encodes CDR1 SGDLS and CDR2 YYNGEE.